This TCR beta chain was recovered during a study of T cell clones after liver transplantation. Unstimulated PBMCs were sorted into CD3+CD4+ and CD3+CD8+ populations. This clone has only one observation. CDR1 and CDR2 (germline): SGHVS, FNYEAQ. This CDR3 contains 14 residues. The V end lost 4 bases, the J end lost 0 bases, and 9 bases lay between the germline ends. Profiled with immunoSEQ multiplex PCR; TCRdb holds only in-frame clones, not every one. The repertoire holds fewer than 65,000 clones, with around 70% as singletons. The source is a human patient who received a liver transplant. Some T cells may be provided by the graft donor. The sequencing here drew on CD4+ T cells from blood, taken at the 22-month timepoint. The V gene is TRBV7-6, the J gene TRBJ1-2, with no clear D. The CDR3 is CASSSGPANYGYTF. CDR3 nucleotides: TGTGCCAGCAGCTCAGGACCCGCTAACTATGGCTACACCTTC.